This TCR beta chain was profiled in a study of blood T cell repertoires in COVID-19. On the study more broadly: From the United States, Italy and Spain came samples of acute and convalescent COVID-19.

Those who participated ranged in age from roughly 18 to 89 years and resided in 24 US areas. Germline loops: CDR1 SGHAT, CDR2 FQNNGV. The CDR3 is made up of 15 amino acids. Losses at the gene ends were 3 bases for V and 1 base for J; bases not matched to a gene: 2. TCRdb's table, derived via immunoSEQ multiplex PCR, lists solely in-frame clones and lacks some. The sample shows roughly 200,000 clones, approximately 89% of them seen only once. This clone was observed a single time. This receptor was obtained from a man aged 35-49 years who had recovered from COVID-19. The chain employs TRBV11-2 and TRBJ1-4; 7 nucleotides match TRBD1. Sample: PBMCs or T cells enriched from blood (not recorded which). CDR3 nucleotide sequence: TGTGCCAGCAGCTTCAGGGGGTTAACTAATGAAAAACTGTTTTTT. This codes for CASSFRGLTNEKLFF.